The 13 T cell receptor beta chains below come from one sample, sequenced in a study of blood T cell repertoires in COVID-19 (dated by TCRdb to the early 2020s). The method was the immunoSEQ multiplex PCR assay. TCRdb limited this immuneACCESS table to in-frame rearrangements with V and J called. A share of clones is missing; checked studies link under half to unresolved V genes, and the rest is unexplained. Present in this sample are 100,000 or so clones, roughly 85% of which were seen just once. The top ten clones comprise roughly 2.7% of the sample. The sample was PBMCs or T cells enriched from blood (not recorded which). The receptors shown here come from a woman in her forties or fifties who had recovered from COVID-19.

The V gene is TRBV7-9, the J gene TRBJ2-3, with 10 bases identical to TRBD2. The V gene's germline CDR1 is SEHNR and CDR2 FQNEAQ (reference sequence). V was clipped by 5 bases and J by 4 bases; unmatched bases: 9. This CDR3 is 16 amino acids long. The CDR3 is CASSPTSGRASDTQYF. CDR3 DNA: TGTGCCAGCAGCCCCACCAGCGGGAGGGCCTCAGATACGCAGTATTTT.

This chain connects TRBV2 to TRBJ2-2; tentatively, D is TRBD2 (6 bases). The CDR3 is 14 amino acids. The V gene's germline CDR1 is SNHLY and CDR2 FYNNEI. V gave up 7 bases and J gave up 3 bases, with 12 bases separating them. CDR3 region: CASTRLADTGELFF. The CDR3 nucleotides are TGTGCCAGCACGAGATTAGCGGACACCGGGGAGCTGTTTTTT. Full variable domain (outside the CDR3, taken from reference TRBV2 and TRBJ2-2): EPEVTQTPSHQVTQMGQEVILRCVPISNHLYFYWYRQILGQKVEFLVSFYNNEISEKSEIFDDQFSVERPDGSNFTLKIRSTKLEDSAMYFCASTRLADTGELFFGEGSRLTVL.

CDR3 amino acids: CASSLGLAANEQFF. DNA of the CDR3: TGTGCCAGCAGCTTGGGACTAGCGGCCAATGAGCAGTTCTTC. The J gene is TRBJ2-1, the V gene TRBV11-1; 11 bases match TRBD2. The CDR3 covers 14 residues. V shed 3 bases and J 6 bases; nucleotides not matched to a gene: 1. From germline, CDR1 is SGHAT and CDR2 FQDESV (reference sequence).

This clone has only one observation. This chain links TRBV30 with TRBJ1-6; 8 positions agree with TRBD1. This CDR3 has 15 residues. Germline CDR1 and CDR2: GTSNPN and SVGIG (reference sequence). Trimming took 2 bases from V and 6 from J; bases not matched to a gene: 6. The CDR3, as DNA: TGTGCCTGGAGTTCCGGGGACAGGTTTAATTCACCCCTCCACTTT. Amino acid sequence: CAWSSGDRFNSPLHF.

The rearrangement uses TRBV11-3 and TRBJ2-1; TRBD2 matches 7 bases. Per the germline V gene, CDR1 is SGHNT and CDR2 is YENEEA. There are 14 residues in the CDR3. Trimming took 5 bases from V and 9 from J; bases not matched to a gene: 10. The CDR3 spells CASSAGTQRGEQFF. DNA of the CDR3: TGTGCCAGCAGCGCGGGGACCCAGCGGGGTGAGCAGTTCTTC.

J is TRBJ1-1 and V is TRBV5-5; TRBD1 agrees at 8 bases. Germline CDR1 and CDR2: SGHKS and YYEKEE (reference sequence). With V trimmed by 4 bases and J by 4 bases, 9 bases remained unmatched. The CDR3 contains 15 residues. In DNA, the CDR3 is TGTGCCAGCAGCACAGGGCAGGGGGCGGTCACTGAAGCTTTCTTT. Translation gives CASSTGQGAVTEAFF.

The chain recombines TRBV25-1 with TRBJ2-1, with TRBD1 identical over 7 bases. With V trimmed by 4 bases and J by 9 bases, 9 bases remained unmatched. Germline CDR1 is MGHDK and CDR2 is SYGVNS. The CDR3 is 14 amino acids. The chain's CDR3 is CASSVGDRESEQFF. The CDR3 coding sequence is TGTGCCAGCAGTGTGGGGGACAGAGAGAGTGAGCAGTTCTTC.

The chain joins TRBV7-2 to TRBJ2-5; a possible D gene is TRBD1 (6 bases). V lost 7 bases to trimming and J lost 7 bases, with 16 bases between them. From germline, CDR1 is SGHTA and CDR2 FQGNSA. The CDR3 length is 13 residues. CDR3 sequence reads: CASTKSDSRTQYF. The CDR3 DNA sequence: TGTGCCAGCACCAAATCGGACAGCCGGACCCAGTACTTC. Complete variable domain (other parts from reference TRBV7-2 and TRBJ2-5): GAGVSQSPSNKVTEKGKDVELRCDPISGHTALYWYRQSLGQGLEFLIYFQGNSAPDKSGLPSDRFSAERTGGSVSTLTIQRTQQEDSAVYLCASTKSDSRTQYFGPGTRLLVL.

This rearrangement joins TRBV5-4 to TRBJ1-5; D gene unclear. This CDR3 has 12 residues. The V end lost 10 bases, the J end lost 3 bases, and 11 bases lay between the germline ends. Germline values: CDR1 SGHNT, CDR2 YYREEE (reference sequence). The CDR3 region is CAVPADNQPQHF. The CDR3 DNA is TGTGCCGTCCCGGCGGACAATCAGCCCCAGCATTTT. Combining the CDR3 with reference TRBV5-4 and TRBJ1-5 gives the whole variable domain ETGVTQSPTHLIKTRGQQVTLRCSSQSGHNTVSWYQQALGQGPQFIFQYYREEENGRGNFPPRFSGLQFPNYSSELNVNALELDDSALYLCAVPADNQPQHFGDGTRLSIL.

The chain has TRBV3-1 (or the pseudogene TRBV3-2) and TRBJ2-7; 10 bases fit TRBD1. CDR3 length equals 14 residues. The trim removed 4 bases at V and 6 bases at J, leaving 6 bases unmatched. Germline CDR1 LGHDT, CDR2 YNNKEL (reference sequence). Here the CDR3 DNA reads TGTGCCAGCAGCCGGCCCGGGACAGGGGCCGAGCAGTACTTC. Protein: CASSRPGTGAEQYF.

The CDR3 sequence is CASSEEDIQYF. CDR3 nucleotides: TGTGCCAGCAGTGAGGAGGACATTCAGTACTTC. The chain recombines TRBV6-1 with TRBJ2-4; D is possibly TRBD2 (5 bases). The CDR3 spans 11 residues. The V end lost 3 bases, the J end lost 8 bases, and 5 bases lay between the germline ends. CDR1 and CDR2 (germline): MNHNS, SASEGT.

This clone has only a few counts. The chain uses TRBV28 and TRBJ2-7, with 13 bases identical to TRBD2. The CDR3 length is 14 residues. Trimming cost V 5 bases and J 3 bases; bases outside gene matches: 1. Germline V gene lookup returns CDR1 MDHEN and CDR2 SYDVKM. Here the CDR3 DNA reads TGTGCCAGCAGTAGGACTAGCGGGAGCTACGAGCAGTACTTC. Encoded protein: CASSRTSGSYEQYF.

This clone was seen a single time. The gene calls are TRBV28 and TRBJ2-5; TRBD1 is a possible D gene (6 bases). Trimming removed 5 bases from V and 5 bases from J, with 21 bases in between. The CDR3 has 16 amino acids. In germline, CDR1 is MDHEN, CDR2 SYDVKM. In DNA form, the CDR3 reads TGTGCCAGCAGTGCCCTCGGGGCAGGGGCTTTCGAGACCCAGTACTTC. It codes for CASSALGAGAFETQYF.